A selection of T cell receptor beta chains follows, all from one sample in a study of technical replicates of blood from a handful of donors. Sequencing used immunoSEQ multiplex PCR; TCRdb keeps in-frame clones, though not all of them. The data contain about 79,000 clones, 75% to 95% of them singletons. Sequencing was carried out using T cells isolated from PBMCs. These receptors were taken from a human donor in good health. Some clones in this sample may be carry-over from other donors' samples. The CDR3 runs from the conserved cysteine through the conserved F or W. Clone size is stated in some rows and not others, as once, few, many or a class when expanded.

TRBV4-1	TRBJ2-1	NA	CASSPGLAGGLHNEQFF
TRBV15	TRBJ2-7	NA	CATSSPSGASYEQYF
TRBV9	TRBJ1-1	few	CASSPDYTEAFF
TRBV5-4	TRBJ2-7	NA	CASSLEPGGIYEQYF
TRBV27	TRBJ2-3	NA	CASSLSGLSTDTQYF
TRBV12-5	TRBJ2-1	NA	CASGPTLSGRAGPGNEQFF
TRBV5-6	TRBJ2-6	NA	CASSLGLDRVVSGANVLTF
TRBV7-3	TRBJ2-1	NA	CASSFWGGLAGGSYNEQFF
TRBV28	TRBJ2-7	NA	CASRGRVYEQYF
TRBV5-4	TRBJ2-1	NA	CASRDRNNEQFF
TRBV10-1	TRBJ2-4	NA	CASSESGNGNIQYF
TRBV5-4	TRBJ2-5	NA	CASSFGEETQYF
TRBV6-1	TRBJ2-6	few	CASTMEGAGANVLTF
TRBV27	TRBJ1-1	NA	CASSLGQGTFGTEAFF
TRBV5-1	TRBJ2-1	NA	CASSASYGLAGTEQFF
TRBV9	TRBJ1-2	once	CASSVDSGDYGYTF
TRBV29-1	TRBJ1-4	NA	CSGHPLTATNEKLFF
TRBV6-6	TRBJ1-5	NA	CASSSNRQGLNQPQHF
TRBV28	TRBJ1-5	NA	CASSPPTGQVYQPQHF
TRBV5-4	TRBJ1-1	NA	CASSLGQGYTEAFF
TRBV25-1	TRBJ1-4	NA	CASSEPMAGSTNEKLFF
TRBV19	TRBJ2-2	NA	CASSVTANTGELFF
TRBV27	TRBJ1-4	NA	CASSLTGSNEKLFF
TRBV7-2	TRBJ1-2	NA	CASSQMGQGGNIYGYTF
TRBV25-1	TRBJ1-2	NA	CASNSGGYTF
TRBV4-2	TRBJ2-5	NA	CASSQVGGALETQYF
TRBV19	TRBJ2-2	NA	CAVRGTGELFF
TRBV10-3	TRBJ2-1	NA	CAISESSGMYNEQFF
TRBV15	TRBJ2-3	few	CATSRVGGSTQYF
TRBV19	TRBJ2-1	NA	CASRLGTGVYNEQFF
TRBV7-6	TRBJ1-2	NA	CASSTQGALNYGYTF
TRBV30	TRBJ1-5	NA	CAWTGTGNQPQHF
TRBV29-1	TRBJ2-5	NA	CSVVGRGGKETQYF
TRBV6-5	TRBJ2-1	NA	CASSYDIAGGYNEQFF
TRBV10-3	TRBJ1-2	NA	CAILPDRMIGYTF
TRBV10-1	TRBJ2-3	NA	CASSDQTDTQYF
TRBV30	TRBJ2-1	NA	CAWSVRGGRVNEQFF
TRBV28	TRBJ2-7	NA	CASSLGGFGREQYF
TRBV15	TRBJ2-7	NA	CATSIGTSISEQYF
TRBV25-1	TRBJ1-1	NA	CASSASEGGNTEAFF
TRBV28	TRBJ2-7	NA	CASRGAGIDYEQYF
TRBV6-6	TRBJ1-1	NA	CASSLPGQGPNTEAFF
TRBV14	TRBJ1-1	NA	CASSQGQGWTEAFF
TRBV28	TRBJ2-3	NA	CASRDRVKADTQYF
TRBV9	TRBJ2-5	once	CASSVSISLTEAETQYF
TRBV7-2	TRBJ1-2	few	CASYGVYGYTF
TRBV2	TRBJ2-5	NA	CASSWDRAETQYF
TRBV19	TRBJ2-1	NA	CAVRGDEQFF
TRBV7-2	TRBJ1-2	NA	CASSPRRQVSFGYTF
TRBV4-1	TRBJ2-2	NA	CASSQDVAGGPGKTGELFF
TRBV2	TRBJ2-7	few	CASREGQGLTYEQYF
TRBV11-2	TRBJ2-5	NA	CASSLDMRLIGQGRETQYF
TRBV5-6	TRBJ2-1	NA	CASSSGLADSYNEQFF
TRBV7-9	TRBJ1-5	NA	CASSRGQGTPQHF
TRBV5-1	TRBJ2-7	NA	CASSLTGYEQYF